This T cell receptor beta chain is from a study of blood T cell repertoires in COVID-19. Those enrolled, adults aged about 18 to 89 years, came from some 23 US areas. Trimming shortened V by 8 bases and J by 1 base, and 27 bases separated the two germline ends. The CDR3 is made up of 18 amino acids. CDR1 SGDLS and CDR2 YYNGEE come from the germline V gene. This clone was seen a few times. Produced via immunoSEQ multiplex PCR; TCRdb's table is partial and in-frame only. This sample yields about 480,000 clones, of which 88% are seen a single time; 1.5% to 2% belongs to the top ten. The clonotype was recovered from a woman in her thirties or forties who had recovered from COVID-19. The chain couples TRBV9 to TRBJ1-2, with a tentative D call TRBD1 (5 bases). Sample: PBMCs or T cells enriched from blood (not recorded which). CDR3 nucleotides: TGTGCCAGACTCTCCTTGGGACTCGAAGATAAGATTAACTATGGCTACACCTTC. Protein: CARLSLGLEDKINYGYTF.